This TCR beta chain was profiled in a study of regulatory T cells in long-lasting Graves disease. Overall study results and limits: Comparison showed that persistent patients shared more public clonotypes (about 2,600) than new patients (approximately 870).

The time point is: newly diagnosed GD, antithyroid drugs for less than 3 months. The authors made the TCR library using RNA they extracted from PBMCs. This clonotype appeared many times. Its antigen is not identified. CDR3 regions were amplified by Arm-PCR using iRepertoire HTBI primers to build TCR beta libraries. Each CDR3 protein gets one entry after TCRdb re-called the multiplex PCR reads with MiXCR. The sample yields 350,000 to 500,000 distinct CDR3 sequences, 12% to 15% seen once. This same sample was also taken into another study, of T cells in Graves' hyperthyroidism and ophthalmopathy.

The sample here was peripheral blood mononuclear cells (PBMCs), taken at new diagnosis, from a patient treated with antithyroid drugs. The TCR sequence derives from a woman aged 45 to 65 with Graves disease.

CDR3 in amino acids: CASSLSQVRLYGYTF. CDR3 nucleotide sequence: TGTGCCAGCAGTTTATCCCAAGTCCGACTCTATGGCTACACCTTC. The chain recombines TRBV28 with TRBJ1-2; D is uncertain. V gave up 1 base and J gave up 4 bases, with 13 bases separating them. The germline CDR1 and CDR2 sequences are MDHEN and SYDVKM. The length of the CDR3 is 15 residues.